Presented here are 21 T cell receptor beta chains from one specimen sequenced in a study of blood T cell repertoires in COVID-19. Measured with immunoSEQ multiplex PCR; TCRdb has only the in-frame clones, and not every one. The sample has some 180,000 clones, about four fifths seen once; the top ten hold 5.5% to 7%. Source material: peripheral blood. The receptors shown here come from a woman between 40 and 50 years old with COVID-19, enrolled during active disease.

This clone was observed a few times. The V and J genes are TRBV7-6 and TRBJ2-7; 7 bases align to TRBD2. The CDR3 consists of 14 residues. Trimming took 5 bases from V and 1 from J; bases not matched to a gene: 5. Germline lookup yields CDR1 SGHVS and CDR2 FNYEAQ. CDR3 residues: CASSPGGGSYEQYF. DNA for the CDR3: TGTGCCAGCAGCCCGGGAGGCGGTTCCTACGAGCAGTACTTC.

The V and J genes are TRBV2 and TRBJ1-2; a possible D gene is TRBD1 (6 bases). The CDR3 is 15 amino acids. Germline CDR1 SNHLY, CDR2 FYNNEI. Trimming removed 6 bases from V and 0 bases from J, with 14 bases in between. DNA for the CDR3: TGTGCCAGCAGGTTCAGGGGCCCCTCTAACTATGGCTACACCTTC. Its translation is CASRFRGPSNYGYTF.

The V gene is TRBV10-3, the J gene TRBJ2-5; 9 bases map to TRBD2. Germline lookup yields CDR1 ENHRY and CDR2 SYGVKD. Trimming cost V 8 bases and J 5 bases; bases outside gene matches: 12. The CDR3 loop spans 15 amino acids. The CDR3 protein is CAIGGSGGPTETQYF. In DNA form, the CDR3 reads TGTGCCATCGGAGGGAGCGGGGGGCCGACCGAGACCCAGTACTTC.

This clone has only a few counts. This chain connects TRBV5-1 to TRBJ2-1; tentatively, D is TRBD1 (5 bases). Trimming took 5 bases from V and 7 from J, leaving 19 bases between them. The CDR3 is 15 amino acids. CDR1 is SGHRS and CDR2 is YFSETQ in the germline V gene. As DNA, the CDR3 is TGCGCCAGCAGGATTATGTCGACAGAAGGGAATGAGCAGTTCTTC. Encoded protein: CASRIMSTEGNEQFF. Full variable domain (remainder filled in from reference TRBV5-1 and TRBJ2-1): KAGVTQTPRYLIKTRGQQVTLSCSPISGHRSVSWYQQTPGQGLQFLFEYFSETQRNKGNFPGRFSGRQFSNSRSEMNVSTLELGDSALYLCASRIMSTEGNEQFFGPGTRLTVL.

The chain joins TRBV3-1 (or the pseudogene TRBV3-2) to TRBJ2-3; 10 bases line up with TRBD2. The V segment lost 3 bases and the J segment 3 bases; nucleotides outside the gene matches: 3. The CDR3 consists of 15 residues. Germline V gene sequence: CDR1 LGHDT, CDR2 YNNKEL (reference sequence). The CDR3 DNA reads TGTGCCAGCAGCCAGCTAGCGGGGGAAACAGATACGCAGTATTTT. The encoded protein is CASSQLAGETDTQYF.

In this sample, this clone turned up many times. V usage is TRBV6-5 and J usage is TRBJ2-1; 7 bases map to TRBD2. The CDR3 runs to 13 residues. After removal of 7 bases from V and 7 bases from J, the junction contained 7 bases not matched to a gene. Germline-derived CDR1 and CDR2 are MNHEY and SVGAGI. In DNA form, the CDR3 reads TGTGCCAGCACGGCGGGGGTTATGAATGAGCAGTTCTTC. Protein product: CASTAGVMNEQFF.

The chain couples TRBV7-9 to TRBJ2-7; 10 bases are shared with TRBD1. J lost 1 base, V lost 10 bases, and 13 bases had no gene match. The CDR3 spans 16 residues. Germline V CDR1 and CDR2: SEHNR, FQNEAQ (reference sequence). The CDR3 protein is CATDPRQGATSYEQYF. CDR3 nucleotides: TGTGCCACCGACCCTCGACAGGGGGCAACTTCCTACGAGCAGTACTTC.

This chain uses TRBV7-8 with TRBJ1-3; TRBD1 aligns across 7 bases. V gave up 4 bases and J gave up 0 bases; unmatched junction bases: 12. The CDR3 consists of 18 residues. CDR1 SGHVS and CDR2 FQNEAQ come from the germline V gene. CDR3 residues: CASSSRFLQGGSGNTIYF. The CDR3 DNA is TGTGCCAGCAGCTCGCGGTTCCTTCAGGGGGGCTCTGGAAACACCATATATTTT.

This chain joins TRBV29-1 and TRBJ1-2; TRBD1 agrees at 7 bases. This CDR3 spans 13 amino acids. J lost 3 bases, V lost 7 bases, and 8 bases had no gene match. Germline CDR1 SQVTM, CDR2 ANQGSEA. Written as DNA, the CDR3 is TGCAGCGCCAGGACAGGACTCGACTATGGCTACACCTTC. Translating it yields CSARTGLDYGYTF.

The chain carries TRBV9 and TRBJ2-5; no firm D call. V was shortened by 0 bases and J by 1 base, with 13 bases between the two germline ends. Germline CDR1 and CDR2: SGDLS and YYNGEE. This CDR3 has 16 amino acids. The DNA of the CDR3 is TGTGCCAGCAGCGTAGGCAATAGCCTCATCCAAGAGACCCAGTACTTC. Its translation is CASSVGNSLIQETQYF.

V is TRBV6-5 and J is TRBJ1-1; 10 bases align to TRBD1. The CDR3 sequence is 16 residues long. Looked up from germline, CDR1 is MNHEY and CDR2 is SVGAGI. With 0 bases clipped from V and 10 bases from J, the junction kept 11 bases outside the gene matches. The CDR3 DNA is TGTGCCAGCAGTTACTCTTGGGACAGGGGTCCCTCTGGAGCTTTCTTT. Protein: CASSYSWDRGPSGAFF.

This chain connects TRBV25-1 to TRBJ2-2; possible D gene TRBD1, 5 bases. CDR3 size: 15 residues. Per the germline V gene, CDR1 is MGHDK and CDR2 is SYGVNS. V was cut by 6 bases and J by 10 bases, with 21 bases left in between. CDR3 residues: CASSPGLGASAELFF. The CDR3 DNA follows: TGTGCCAGCAGCCCCGGCCTAGGGGCGAGTGCGGAGCTGTTTTTT.

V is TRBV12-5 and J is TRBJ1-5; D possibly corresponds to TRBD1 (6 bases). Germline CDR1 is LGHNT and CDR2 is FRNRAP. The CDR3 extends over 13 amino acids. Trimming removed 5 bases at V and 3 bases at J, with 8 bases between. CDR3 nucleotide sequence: TGTGCTAGTGGTACAGGGTACAATCAGCCCCAGCATTTT. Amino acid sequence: CASGTGYNQPQHF.

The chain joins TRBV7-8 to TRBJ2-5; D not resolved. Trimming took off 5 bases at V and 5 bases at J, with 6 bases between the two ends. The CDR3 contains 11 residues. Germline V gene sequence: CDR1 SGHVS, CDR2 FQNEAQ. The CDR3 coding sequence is TGTGCCAGCAGCCCGCGGGAGACCCAGTACTTC. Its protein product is CASSPRETQYF.

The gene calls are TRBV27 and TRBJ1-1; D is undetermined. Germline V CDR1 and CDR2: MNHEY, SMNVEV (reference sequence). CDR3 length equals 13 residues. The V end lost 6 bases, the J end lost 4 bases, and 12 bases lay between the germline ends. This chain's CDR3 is CASSNAVFTEAFF. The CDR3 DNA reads TGTGCCAGCAGCAATGCAGTTTTCACTGAAGCTTTCTTT.

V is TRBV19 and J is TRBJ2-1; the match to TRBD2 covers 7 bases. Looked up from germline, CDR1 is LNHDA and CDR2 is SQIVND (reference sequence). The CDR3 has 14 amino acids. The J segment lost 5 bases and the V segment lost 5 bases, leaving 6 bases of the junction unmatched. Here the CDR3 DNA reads TGTGCCAGTAGTCTGGCTAGCGGTCACAATGAGCAGTTCTTC. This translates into CASSLASGHNEQFF.

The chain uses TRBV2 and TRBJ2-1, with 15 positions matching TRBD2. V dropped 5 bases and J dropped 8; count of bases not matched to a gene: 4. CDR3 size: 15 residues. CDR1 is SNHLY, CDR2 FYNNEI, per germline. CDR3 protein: CASSPRTSGRDEQFF. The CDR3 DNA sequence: TGTGCCAGCAGTCCCAGGACTAGCGGGAGGGATGAGCAGTTCTTC.

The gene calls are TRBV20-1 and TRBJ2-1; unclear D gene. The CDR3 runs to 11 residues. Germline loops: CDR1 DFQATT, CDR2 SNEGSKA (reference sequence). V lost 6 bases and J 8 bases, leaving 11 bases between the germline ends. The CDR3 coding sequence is TGCAGTGCCTCCGCCAGGTATGAGCAGTTCTTC. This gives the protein CSASARYEQFF.

In DNA, the CDR3 is TGTGCCAGCAGCCAAGATACCAGAAGCTCTGGAAACACCATATATTTT. It codes for CASSQDTRSSGNTIYF. V and J are TRBV4-2 and TRBJ1-3; the D is unclear. Trimming took 0 bases from V and 0 from J, leaving 9 bases between them. Per the germline V gene, CDR1 is LGHNA and CDR2 is YNFKEQ. The CDR3 is 16 residues long.

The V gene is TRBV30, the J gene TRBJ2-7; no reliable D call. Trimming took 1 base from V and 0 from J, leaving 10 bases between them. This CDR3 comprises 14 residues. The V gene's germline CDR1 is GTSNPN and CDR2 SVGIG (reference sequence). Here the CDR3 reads CAWSDPDISYEQYF. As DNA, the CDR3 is TGTGCCTGGAGTGACCCCGACATCTCCTACGAGCAGTACTTC. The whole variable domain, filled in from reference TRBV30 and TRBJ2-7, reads SQTIHQWPATLVQPVGSPLSLECTVEGTSNPNLYWYRQAAGRGLQLLFYSVGIGQISSEVPQNLSASRPQDRQFILSSKKLLLSDSGFYLCAWSDPDISYEQYFGPGTRLTVT.

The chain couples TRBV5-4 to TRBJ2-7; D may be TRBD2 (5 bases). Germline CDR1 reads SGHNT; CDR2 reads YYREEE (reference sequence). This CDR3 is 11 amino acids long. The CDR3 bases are TGTGCTGCGGGCAGTTACTACGAGCAGTACTTC. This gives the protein CAAGSYYEQYF. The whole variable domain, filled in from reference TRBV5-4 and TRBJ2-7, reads ETGVTQSPTHLIKTRGQQVTLRCSSQSGHNTVSWYQQALGQGPQFIFQYYREEENGRGNFPPRFSGLQFPNYSSELNVNALELDDSALYLCAAGSYYEQYFGPGTRLTVT.